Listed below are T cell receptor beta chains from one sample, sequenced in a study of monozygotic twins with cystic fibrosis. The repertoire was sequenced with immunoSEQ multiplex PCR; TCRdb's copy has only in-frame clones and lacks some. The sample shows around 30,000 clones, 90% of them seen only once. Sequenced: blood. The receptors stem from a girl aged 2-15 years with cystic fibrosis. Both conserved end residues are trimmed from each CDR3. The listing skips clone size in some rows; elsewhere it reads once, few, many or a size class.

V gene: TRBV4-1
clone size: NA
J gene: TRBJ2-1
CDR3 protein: ASSQVADQNPYNEQF

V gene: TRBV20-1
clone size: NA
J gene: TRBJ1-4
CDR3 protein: SENRGGKLF

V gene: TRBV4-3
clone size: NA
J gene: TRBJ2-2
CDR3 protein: ASSPRGKNTGELF

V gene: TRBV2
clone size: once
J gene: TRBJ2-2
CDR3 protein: ASSETIPNTGELF

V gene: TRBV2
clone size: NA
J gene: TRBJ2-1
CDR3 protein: ASSVGTGARNEQF

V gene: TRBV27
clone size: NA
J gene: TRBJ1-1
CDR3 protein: ASSLYLTGTEAF

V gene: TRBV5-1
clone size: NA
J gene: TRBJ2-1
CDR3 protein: ASSLASPGTYNEQF

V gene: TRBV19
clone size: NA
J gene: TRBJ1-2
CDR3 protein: ASSTPVGGECT

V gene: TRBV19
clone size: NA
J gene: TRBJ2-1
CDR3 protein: ASSMGGGILYNEQF

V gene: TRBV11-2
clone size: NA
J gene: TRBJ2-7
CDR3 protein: ASSLGREHEQY

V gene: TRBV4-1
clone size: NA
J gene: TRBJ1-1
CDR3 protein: ASSQWRLNTEAF

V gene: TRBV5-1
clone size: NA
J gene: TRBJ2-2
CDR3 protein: ASSLGGLAGASNTGELF

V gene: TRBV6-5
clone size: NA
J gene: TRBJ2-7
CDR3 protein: ASSYSRGGSEQY

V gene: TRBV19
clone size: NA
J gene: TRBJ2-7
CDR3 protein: ASSTQITGDEQY

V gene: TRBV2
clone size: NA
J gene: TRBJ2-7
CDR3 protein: ASSKGGGTYEQY

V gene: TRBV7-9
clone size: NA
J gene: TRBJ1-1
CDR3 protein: ASSVDEWAF

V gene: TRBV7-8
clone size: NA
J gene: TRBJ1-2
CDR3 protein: ASSLGQGNNYGYT

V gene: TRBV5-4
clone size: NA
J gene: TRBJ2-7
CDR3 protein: ASSSGLAYEQY

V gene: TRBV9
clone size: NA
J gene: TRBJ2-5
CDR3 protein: ASSKQSHYQETQY

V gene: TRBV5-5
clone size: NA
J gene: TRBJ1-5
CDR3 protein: ASSLHPTTGTGGWQPQH

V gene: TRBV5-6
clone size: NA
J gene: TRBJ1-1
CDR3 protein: ASSPTYTGAEGAF